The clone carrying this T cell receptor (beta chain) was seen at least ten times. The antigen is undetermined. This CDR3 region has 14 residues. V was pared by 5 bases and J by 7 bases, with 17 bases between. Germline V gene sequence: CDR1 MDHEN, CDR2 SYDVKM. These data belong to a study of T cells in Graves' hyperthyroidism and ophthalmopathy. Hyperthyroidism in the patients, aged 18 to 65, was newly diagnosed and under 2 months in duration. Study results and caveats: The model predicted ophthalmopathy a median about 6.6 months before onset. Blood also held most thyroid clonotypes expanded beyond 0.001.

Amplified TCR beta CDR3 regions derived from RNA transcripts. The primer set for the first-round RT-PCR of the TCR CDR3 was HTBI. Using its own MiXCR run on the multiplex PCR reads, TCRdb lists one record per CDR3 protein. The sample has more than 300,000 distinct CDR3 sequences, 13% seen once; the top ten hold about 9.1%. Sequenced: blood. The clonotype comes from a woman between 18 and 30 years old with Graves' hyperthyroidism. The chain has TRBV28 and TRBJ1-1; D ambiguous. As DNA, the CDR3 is TGTGCCAGCAGTCCCTTCGACCTATCACTTGAAGCTTTCTTT. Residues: CASSPFDLSLEAFF.